The T cell receptor beta chain under discussion was sequenced for a study of OX40 agonist ivuxolimab in advanced cancers. Comment on this clone: Antigen unknown.

TCRdb's copy holds only in-frame clones and misses some; the assay was immunoSEQ multiplex PCR. This sample has tens of thousands of clones, with approximately 80% found just once. On cycle 4 day 1 and cycle 7 day 1, as well as at baseline, blood was sampled. The study's findings and limits: Among the nonresponders, some also had low normalized T-cell clonal expansion.

This CDR3 has 14 residues. Germline loops: CDR1 SEHNR, CDR2 FQNEAQ (reference sequence). J gave up 6 bases and V 5 bases, and 7 bases lay outside the gene matches. This TCR derives from an adult with an advanced solid tumor such as melanoma, head and neck, liver or kidney cancer. The source material was CD4+ or CD8+ T cells sorted from blood, sampled in a trial of the OX40 agonist ivuxolimab. This chain joins TRBV7-9 and TRBJ1-2, with 9 bases matching TRBD1. CDR3 residues: CASSLGTGLHGYTF. Written as DNA, the CDR3 is TGTGCCAGCAGCCTCGGGACAGGGTTACATGGCTACACCTTC.